The present TCR beta chain was sequenced within a study of blood T cell repertoires in COVID-19. Study background: There were acute and convalescent COVID-19 samples, and they came from the United States, Italy and Spain. Sources were T cells, B-cell-depleted T cells, or PBMCs; the material itself was cDNA or gDNA.

In the source study's methods: Reference gene primer amplification yielded estimated nucleated cell counts. TCRdb's table, derived via immunoSEQ multiplex PCR, lists solely in-frame clones and lacks some. V and J calls and clone size are as listed in that table; D and trimming were resolved from the DNA. The sample has tens of thousands of clones; 90% are singletons. V shed 8 bases, J shed 1 base, and the junction held 8 bases outside the gene matches. The CDR3 runs to 15 residues. Germline CDR1 and CDR2: LGHDT and YNNKEL (reference sequence). The chain uses TRBV3-1 (or the pseudogene TRBV3-2) and TRBJ2-5; 9 bases line up with TRBD2. The sequence derives from a man aged 50-59 years with acute or convalescent COVID-19. Sequencing was carried out using peripheral blood. As DNA, the CDR3 is TGTGCCAGCGCTATAGGCGGGAGGGCCCAAGAGACCCAGTACTTC. Protein: CASAIGGRAQETQYF.